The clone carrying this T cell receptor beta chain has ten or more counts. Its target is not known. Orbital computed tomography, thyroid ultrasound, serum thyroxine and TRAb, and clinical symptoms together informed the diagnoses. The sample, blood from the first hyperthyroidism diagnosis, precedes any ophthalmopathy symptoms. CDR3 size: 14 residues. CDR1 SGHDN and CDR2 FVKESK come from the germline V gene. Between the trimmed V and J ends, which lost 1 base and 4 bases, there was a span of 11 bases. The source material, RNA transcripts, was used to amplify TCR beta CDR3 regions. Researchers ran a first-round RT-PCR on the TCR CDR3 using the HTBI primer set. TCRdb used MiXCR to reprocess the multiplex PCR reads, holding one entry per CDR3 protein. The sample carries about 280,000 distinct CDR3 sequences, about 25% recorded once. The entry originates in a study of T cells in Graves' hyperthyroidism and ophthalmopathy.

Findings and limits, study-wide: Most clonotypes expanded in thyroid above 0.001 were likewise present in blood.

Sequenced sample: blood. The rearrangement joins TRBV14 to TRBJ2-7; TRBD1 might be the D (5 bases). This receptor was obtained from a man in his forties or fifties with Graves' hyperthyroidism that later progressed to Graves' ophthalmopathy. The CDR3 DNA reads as TGTGCCAGCAGCCAAGGACAGATAGATTACGAGCAGTACTTC. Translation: CASSQGQIDYEQYF.